In this sample, the clone carrying this T cell receptor beta chain turned up a few times. Its antigen remains unknown. This sample is drawn from a study of cytomegalovirus exposure and HLA in healthy donors. Points from the study as a whole: It was assumed in the presence/absence analyses that sequencing depth was roughly uniform across donors. The study had only CMV serostatus as immune exposure information.

PCR amplification relied on 60 Vbeta primers (plus 13 Jbeta primers). TCRdb's table, derived via immunoSEQ multiplex PCR, lists solely in-frame clones and lacks some. This table holds some 140,000 clones, roughly 8.8% found once. Trimming cost V 6 bases and J 4 bases; bases outside gene matches: 12. The CDR3 is made up of 15 amino acids. Germline lookup yields CDR1 SGHNT and CDR2 YYREEE (reference sequence). This TCR derives from a woman aged 40 to 50 in good health and CMV-seropositive. This chain connects TRBV5-4 to TRBJ2-5; 7 nucleotides agree with TRBD2. What was sequenced was PBMCs. The CDR3 bases are TGTGCCAGCACCCCCCAGGGAGGGACTGGAGAGACCCAGTACTTC. This encodes CASTPQGGTGETQYF.